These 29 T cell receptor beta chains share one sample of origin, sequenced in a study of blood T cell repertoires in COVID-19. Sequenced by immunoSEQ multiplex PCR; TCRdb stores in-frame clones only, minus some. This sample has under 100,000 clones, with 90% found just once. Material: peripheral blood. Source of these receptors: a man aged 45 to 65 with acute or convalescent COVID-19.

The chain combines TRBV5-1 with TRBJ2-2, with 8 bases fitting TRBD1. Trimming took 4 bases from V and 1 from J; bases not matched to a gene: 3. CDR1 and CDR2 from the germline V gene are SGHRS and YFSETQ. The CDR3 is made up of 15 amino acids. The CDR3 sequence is CASSPGTGNTGELFF. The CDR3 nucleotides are TGCGCCAGCAGCCCGGGGACAGGGAACACCGGGGAGCTGTTTTTT.

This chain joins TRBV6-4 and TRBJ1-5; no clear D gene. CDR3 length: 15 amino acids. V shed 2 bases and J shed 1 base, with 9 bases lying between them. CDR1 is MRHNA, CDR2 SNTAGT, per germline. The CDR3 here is CASSDAHESNQPQHF. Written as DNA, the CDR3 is TGTGCCAGCAGTGACGCTCACGAGAGCAATCAGCCCCAGCATTTT.

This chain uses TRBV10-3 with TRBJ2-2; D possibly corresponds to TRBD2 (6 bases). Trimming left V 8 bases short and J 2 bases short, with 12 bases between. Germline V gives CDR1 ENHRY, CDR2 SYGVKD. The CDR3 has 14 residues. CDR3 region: CAIHSGDNTGELFF. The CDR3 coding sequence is TGTGCCATCCATAGCGGAGATAACACCGGGGAGCTGTTTTTT.

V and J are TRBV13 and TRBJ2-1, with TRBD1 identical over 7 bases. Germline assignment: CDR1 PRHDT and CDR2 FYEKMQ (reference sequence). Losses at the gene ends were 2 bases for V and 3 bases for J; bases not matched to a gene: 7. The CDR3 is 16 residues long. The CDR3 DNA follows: TGTGCCAGCAGCTTAACCACGGGACAGATCTACAATGAGCAGTTCTTC. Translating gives CASSLTTGQIYNEQFF.

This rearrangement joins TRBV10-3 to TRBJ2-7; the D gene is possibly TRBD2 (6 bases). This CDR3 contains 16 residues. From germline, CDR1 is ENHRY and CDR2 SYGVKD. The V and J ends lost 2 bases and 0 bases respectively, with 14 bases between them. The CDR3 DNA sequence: TGTGCCATCAGTGAGGCAGCCAGGAGGGTCTCCTACGAGCAGTACTTC. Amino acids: CAISEAARRVSYEQYF.

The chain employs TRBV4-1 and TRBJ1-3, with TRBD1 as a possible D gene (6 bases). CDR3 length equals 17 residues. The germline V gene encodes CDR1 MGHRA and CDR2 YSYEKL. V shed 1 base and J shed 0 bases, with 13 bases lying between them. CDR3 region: CASSQAGRGISGNTIYF. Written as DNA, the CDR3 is TGCGCCAGCAGCCAAGCGGGCAGGGGTATCTCTGGAAACACCATATATTTT.

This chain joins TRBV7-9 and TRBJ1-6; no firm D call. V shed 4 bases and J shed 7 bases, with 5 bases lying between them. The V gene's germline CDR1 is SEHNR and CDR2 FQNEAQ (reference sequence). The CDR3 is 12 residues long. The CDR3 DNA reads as TGTGCCAGCAGCTGGCAAAATTCACCCCTCCACTTT. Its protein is CASSWQNSPLHF.

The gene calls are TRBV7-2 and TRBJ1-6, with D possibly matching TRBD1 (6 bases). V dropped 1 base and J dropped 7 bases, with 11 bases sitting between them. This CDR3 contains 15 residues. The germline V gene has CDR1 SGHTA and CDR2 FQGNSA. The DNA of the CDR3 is TGTGCCAGCAGCTTAGAGGGTGGGACAAATTCACCCCTCCACTTT. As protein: CASSLEGGTNSPLHF.

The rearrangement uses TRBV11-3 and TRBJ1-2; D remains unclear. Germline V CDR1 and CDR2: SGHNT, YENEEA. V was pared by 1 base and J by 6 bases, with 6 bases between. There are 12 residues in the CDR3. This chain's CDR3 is CASSLGGNGYTF. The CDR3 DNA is TGTGCCAGCAGCTTAGGAGGGAATGGCTACACCTTC.

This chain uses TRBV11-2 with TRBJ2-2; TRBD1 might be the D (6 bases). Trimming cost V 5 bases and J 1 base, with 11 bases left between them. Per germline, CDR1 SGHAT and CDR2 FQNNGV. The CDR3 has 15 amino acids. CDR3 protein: CASSDPGQNTGELFF. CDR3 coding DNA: TGTGCCAGCAGCGATCCGGGACAGAACACCGGGGAGCTGTTTTTT. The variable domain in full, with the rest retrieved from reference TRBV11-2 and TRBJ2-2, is EAGVAQSPRYKIIEKRQSVAFWCNPISGHATLYWYQQILGQGPKLLIQFQNNGVVDDSQLPKDRFSAERLKGVDSTLKIQPAKLEDSAVYLCASSDPGQNTGELFFGEGSRLTVL.

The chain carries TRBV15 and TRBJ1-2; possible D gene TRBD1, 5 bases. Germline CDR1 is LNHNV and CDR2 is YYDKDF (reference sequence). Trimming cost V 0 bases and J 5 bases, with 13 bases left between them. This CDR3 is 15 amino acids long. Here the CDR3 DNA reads TGTGCCACCAGCAGAGAGCAGGGTGGTTTGTATGGCTACACCTTC. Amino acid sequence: CATSREQGGLYGYTF.

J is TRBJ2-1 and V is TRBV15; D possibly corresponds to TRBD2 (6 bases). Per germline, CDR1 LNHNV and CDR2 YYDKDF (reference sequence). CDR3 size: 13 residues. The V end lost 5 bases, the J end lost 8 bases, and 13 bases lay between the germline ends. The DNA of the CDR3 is TGTGCCACCAGCGGCAGACGGAGGGATGAGCAGTTCTTC. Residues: CATSGRRRDEQFF.

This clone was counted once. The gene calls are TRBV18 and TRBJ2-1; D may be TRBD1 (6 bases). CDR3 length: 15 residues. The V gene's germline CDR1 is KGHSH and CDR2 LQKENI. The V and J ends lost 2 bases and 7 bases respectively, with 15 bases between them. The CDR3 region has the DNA TGTGCCAGCTCACCAAGGAGGACAGTGGGGAATGAGCAGTTCTTC. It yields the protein CASSPRRTVGNEQFF.

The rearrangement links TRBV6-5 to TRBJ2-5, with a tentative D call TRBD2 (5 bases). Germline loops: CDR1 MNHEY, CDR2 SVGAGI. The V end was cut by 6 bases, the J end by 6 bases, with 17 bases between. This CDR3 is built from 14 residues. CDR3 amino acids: CASSRDGSGKTQYF. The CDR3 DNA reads TGTGCCAGCAGCCGCGATGGGTCGGGGAAGACCCAGTACTTC.

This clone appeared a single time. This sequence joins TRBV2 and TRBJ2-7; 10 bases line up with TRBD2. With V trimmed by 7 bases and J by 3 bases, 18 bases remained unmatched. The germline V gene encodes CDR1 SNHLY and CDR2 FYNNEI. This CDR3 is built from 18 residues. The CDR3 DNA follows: TGTGCCAGCAATGATCCGACGCCGGGACTAGCGACCAACTACGAGCAGTACTTC. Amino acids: CASNDPTPGLATNYEQYF.

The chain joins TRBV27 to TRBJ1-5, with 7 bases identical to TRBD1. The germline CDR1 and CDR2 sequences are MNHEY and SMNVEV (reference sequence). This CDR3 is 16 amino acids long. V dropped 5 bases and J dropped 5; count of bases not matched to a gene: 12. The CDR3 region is CASSSDPGGTDQPQHF. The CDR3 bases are TGTGCCAGCAGTAGCGATCCAGGGGGGACAGATCAGCCCCAGCATTTT.

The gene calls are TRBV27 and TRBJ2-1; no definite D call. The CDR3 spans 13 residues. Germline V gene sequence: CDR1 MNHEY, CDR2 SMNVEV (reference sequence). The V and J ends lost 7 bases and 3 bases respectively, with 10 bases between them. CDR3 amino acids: CASKQFNYNEQFF. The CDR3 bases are TGTGCCAGCAAACAATTTAACTACAATGAGCAGTTCTTC.

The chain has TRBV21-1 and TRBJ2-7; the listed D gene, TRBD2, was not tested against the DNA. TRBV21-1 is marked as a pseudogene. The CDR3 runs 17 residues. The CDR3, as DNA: TGTGCCAGCAGCCGGACTAGCGGGAGGAGGGATACCTACGAGCAGTACTTC. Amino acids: CASSRTSGRRDTYEQYF.

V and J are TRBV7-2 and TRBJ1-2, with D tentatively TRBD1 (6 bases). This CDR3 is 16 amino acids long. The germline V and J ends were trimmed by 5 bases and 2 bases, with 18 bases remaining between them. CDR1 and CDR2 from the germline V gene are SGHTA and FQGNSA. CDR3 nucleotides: TGTGCCAGCAGCCGTGGACAGTCCTCAGGGAACTATGGCTACACCTTC. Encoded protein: CASSRGQSSGNYGYTF. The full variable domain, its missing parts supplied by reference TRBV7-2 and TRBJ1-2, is GAGVSQSPSNKVTEKGKDVELRCDPISGHTALYWYRQSLGQGLEFLIYFQGNSAPDKSGLPSDRFSAERTGGSVSTLTIQRTQQEDSAVYLCASSRGQSSGNYGYTFGSGTRLTVV.

CDR3 coding DNA: TGTGCCATCAGTGAGTCGAGAGTCCACGAGCAGTACTTC. Translation: CAISESRVHEQYF. The chain carries TRBV10-3 and TRBJ2-7; D is unresolved. Germline V CDR1 and CDR2: ENHRY, SYGVKD. Trimming left V 0 bases short and J 5 bases short, with 8 bases between. The CDR3 consists of 13 residues.

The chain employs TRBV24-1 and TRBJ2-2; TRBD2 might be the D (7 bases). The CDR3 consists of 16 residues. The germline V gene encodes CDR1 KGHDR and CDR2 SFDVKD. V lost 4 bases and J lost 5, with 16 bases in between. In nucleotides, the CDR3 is TGTGCCACCAGTGACCTGACGGGGAGGGGGACCGGGGAGCTGTTTTTT. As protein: CATSDLTGRGTGELFF.

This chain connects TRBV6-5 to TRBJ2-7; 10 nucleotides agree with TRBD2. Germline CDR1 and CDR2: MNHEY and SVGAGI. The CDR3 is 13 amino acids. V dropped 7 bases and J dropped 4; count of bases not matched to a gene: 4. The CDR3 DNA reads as TGTGCCAGCAAGCGGGAGGGCCTTTACGAGCAGTACTTC. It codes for CASKREGLYEQYF.

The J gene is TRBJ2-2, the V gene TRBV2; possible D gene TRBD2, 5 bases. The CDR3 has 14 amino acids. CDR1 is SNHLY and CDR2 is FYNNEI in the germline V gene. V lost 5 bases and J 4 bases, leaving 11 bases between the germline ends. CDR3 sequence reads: CASSTGIGTGELFF. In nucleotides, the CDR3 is TGTGCCAGCAGTACGGGAATCGGCACCGGGGAGCTGTTTTTT. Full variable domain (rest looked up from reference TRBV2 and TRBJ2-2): EPEVTQTPSHQVTQMGQEVILRCVPISNHLYFYWYRQILGQKVEFLVSFYNNEISEKSEIFDDQFSVERPDGSNFTLKIRSTKLEDSAMYFCASSTGIGTGELFFGEGSRLTVL.

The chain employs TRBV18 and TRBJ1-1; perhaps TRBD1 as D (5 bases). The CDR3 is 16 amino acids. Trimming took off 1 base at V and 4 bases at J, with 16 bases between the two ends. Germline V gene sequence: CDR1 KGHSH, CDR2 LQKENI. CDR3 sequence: CASSPQDTLLGTEAFF. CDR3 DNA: TGTGCCAGCTCACCACAGGACACCCTGTTAGGCACTGAAGCTTTCTTT.

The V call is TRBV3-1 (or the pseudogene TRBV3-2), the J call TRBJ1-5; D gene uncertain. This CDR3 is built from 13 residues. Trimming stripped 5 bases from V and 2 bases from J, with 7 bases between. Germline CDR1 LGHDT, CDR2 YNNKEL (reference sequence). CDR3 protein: CASSAGGNQPQHF. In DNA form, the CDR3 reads TGTGCCAGCAGCGCCGGGGGCAATCAGCCCCAGCATTTT.

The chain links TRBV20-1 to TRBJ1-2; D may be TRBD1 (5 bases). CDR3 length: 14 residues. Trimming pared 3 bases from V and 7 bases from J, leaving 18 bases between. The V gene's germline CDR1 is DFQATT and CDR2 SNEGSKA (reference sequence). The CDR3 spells CSASALELGGGYTF. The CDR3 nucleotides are TGCAGTGCTAGTGCCCTTGAGCTCGGGGGTGGCTACACCTTC.

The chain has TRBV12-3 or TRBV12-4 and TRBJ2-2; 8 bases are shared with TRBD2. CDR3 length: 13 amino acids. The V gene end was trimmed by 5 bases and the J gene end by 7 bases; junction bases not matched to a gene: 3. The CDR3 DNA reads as TGTGCCAGCAGTGGGACTAGTATCGGGGAGCTGTTTTTT. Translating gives CASSGTSIGELFF.

CDR3 loop: CASQGQGKGYTF. The CDR3 DNA reads as TGTGCCAGTCAAGGACAGGGTAAAGGCTACACCTTC. This sequence joins TRBV19 and TRBJ1-2; TRBD1 matches 8 bases. This CDR3 spans 12 amino acids. The V gene end was trimmed by 8 bases and the J gene end by 8 bases; junction bases not matched to a gene: 7. Per germline, CDR1 LNHDA and CDR2 SQIVND (reference sequence).

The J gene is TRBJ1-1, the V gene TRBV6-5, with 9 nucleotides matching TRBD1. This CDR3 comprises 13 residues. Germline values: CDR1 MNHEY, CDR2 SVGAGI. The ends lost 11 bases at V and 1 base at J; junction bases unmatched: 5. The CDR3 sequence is CAAGQGRNTEAFF. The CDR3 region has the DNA TGTGCCGCAGGACAGGGGCGGAACACTGAAGCTTTCTTT.